This TCR beta chain was retrieved from a study of T cell repertoires and HLA-DP antigens. Germline CDR1 reads MNHEY; CDR2 reads SMNVEV (reference sequence). V was trimmed by 3 bases and J by 5 bases, leaving 10 bases between them. The CDR3 is 13 residues long. Study-wide findings and caveats: Responder cells were total CD4+ cells with a HeLa antigen-presenting system.

Turning to this clone: Its cognate antigen is unknown. The identical CDR3 is also encoded by other nucleotide sequences in the sample.

The primer mix covered 54 TRBV segments and 13 TRBJ segments. Each pre-culture CD4+ sample aimed for over 150,000 T cell genomes at deep resolution. Using immunoSEQ multiplex PCR, the repertoire was profiled, and TCRdb retains in-frame clones only, with some absent. Here the sample spans roughly 120,000 clones, 80% to 95% being singletons. The chain combines TRBV27 with TRBJ1-2; possible D gene TRBD1, 6 bases. The sequence was collected from a woman in her late teens or twenties in good health and CMV-seronegative. Material: CD4+ T cells from PBMCs. The CDR3 region is CASSFRGGYGYTF. The CDR3 region has the DNA TGTGCCAGCAGTTTCAGGGGTGGGTATGGCTACACCTTC.